The rows below give T cell receptor beta chains drawn from one sample of a study of neurological immune-mediated disorders. TCRdb reprocessed the 5' RACE reads with MiXCR, giving one entry per CDR3 protein. In the table there are 57,000 or so distinct CDR3 sequences, around a tenth of which are singletons. Specimen: PBMCs. The receptors were gathered from a man aged 25 to 40 in good health. The CDR3 runs from the conserved cysteine through the conserved F or W. D genes are given only for firm matches. Not every row has a clone size; where given, it reads once, few, many or a size class.

D: NA; size: many; V: TRBV15; J: TRBJ1-4; DNA: TGTGCCACCAGCAGTTTGGGCCAGGGGATAACTAATGAAAAACTGTTTTTT; CDR3: CATSSLGQGITNEKLFF
D: TRBD2; size: many; V: TRBV20-1; J: TRBJ2-2; DNA: TGCAGTGCTATTAGCGGGAGGGCGGACACCGGGGAGCTGTTTTTT; CDR3: CSAISGRADTGELFF
D: NA; size: many; V: TRBV5-1; J: TRBJ1-1; DNA: TGCGCCAGCAGCTTGCCGGTGGGACCAAACACTGAAGCTTTCTTT; CDR3: CASSLPVGPNTEAFF
D: NA; size: many; V: TRBV6-5; J: TRBJ2-5; DNA: TGTGCCAGCAGACAACATGGAGAGACCCAGTACTTC; CDR3: CASRQHGETQYF
D: NA; size: many; V: TRBV11-3; J: TRBJ2-2; DNA: TGTGCCAGCAGCTTGTCGCGAGGGGCCGGGGAGCTGTTTTTT; CDR3: CASSLSRGAGELFF
D: TRBD2; size: many; V: TRBV24-1; J: TRBJ2-2; DNA: TGTGCCACCAGTGATCGGGGGGTCCCTTCCGGGGAGCTGTTTTTT; CDR3: CATSDRGVPSGELFF
D: NA; size: many; V: TRBV7-9; J: TRBJ2-2; DNA: TGTGCCAGCAGCTTTCGGCCCAACACCGGGGAGCTGTTTTTT; CDR3: CASSFRPNTGELFF
D: NA; size: NA; V: TRBV5-1; J: TRBJ1-6; DNA: TGCGCCAGCAGCTCCCCTGAAAGTCCGAATTCACCCCTCCACTTT; CDR3: CASSSPESPNSPLHF
D: NA; size: many; V: TRBV20-1; J: TRBJ2-1; DNA: TGCAGTGCTAGAGAGCTTCCGGGCTCAAGATTGAGCTCCTACAATGAGCAGTTCTTC; CDR3: CSARELPGSRLSSYNEQFF
D: NA; size: many; V: TRBV5-6; J: TRBJ2-1; DNA: TGTGCCAGCAGCTTTTGGAGGAGCTCCTACAATGAGCAGTTCTTC; CDR3: CASSFWRSSYNEQFF
D: TRBD2; size: many; V: TRBV4-2; J: TRBJ2-5; DNA: TGTGCCAGCAGCCAAGATACCCCGGGAGGAAGGGGAGAGACCCAGTACTTC; CDR3: CASSQDTPGGRGETQYF
D: TRBD2; size: many; V: TRBV6-5; J: TRBJ2-3; DNA: TGTGCCAGCAGTAGCGGGAGAAGCTCAGATACGCAGTATTTT; CDR3: CASSSGRSSDTQYF
D: TRBD2; size: many; V: TRBV5-1; J: TRBJ2-3; DNA: TGCGCCAGCAGCAGGGGGACTAGCGGAAGCACAGATACGCAGTATTTT; CDR3: CASSRGTSGSTDTQYF
D: NA; size: many; V: TRBV27; J: TRBJ2-7; DNA: TGTGCCAGCCACGGAAGCTCCTACGAGCAGTACTTC; CDR3: CASHGSSYEQYF